Shown below are 30 T cell receptor beta chains from a single sample sequenced in a study of a mutant IDH1 vaccine in newly diagnosed glioma. Their antigens are not known. Time point described: week 35, safety follow-up. With topical imiquimod, each dose of the vaccine consisted of 300 ug of mutant IDH1 20-mer peptide. Sequencing was performed with immunoSEQ multiplex PCR; in TCRdb, only in-frame clones are kept and a portion is missing. In the table there are some 48,000 clones, approximately 79% of which are singletons. The sequencing used PBMCs, collected from a glioma patient whose treatment included an IDH1 peptide vaccine. The source is a man aged 40-49 years with glioma.

This clone has more than one count but fewer than ten. The V and J genes are TRBV6-4 and TRBJ1-6, with D maybe TRBD1 (5 bases). V was cut by 7 bases and J by 0 bases, with 16 bases left in between. Germline CDR1 and CDR2: MRHNA and SNTAGT. The CDR3 is 17 amino acids. CDR3 sequence reads: CASIGGEVSSYNSPLHF. The CDR3, as DNA: TGTGCCAGCATCGGGGGGGAGGTATCCTCCTATAATTCACCCCTCCACTTT.

This clone showed up just once. V and J are TRBV14 and TRBJ2-3; 12 positions match TRBD2. Looked up from germline, CDR1 is SGHDN and CDR2 is FVKESK. V was clipped by 1 base and J by 3 bases; unmatched bases: 5. The CDR3 covers 17 residues. The CDR3 sequence: CASSQALTSGGTDTQYF. The CDR3 bases are TGTGCCAGCAGCCAAGCTCTGACTAGCGGGGGAACAGATACGCAGTATTTT.

The chain uses TRBV5-8 and TRBJ1-4; D is perhaps TRBD1 (6 bases). This CDR3 comprises 15 residues. Germline assignment: CDR1 SGHTS and CDR2 YDEGEE. V lost 9 bases and J lost 8, with 23 bases in between. The CDR3 loop reads CANTGMGRFGEKLFF. Written as DNA, the CDR3 is TGTGCCAACACAGGGATGGGGAGGTTCGGAGAAAAACTGTTTTTT.

V is TRBV13 and J is TRBJ1-1, with TRBD1 matching over 9 bases. The germline V gene has CDR1 PRHDT and CDR2 FYEKMQ (reference sequence). The length of the CDR3 is 16 residues. J was trimmed by 3 bases and V by 2 bases; bases with no gene match: 7. The CDR3 nucleotides are TGTGCCAGCAGCTTACTCTCCGGGACAGGGTACACTGAAGCTTTCTTT. Its protein is CASSLLSGTGYTEAFF.

The chain carries TRBV6-4 and TRBJ1-1, with TRBD1 as a possible D gene (6 bases). Germline V CDR1 and CDR2: MRHNA, SNTAGT. The CDR3 is 14 amino acids. Deletions cut 0 bases from V and 1 base from J, with 6 bases between. CDR3 sequence: CASSDSDRNTEAFF. Written as DNA, the CDR3 is TGTGCCAGCAGTGACTCGGACAGGAACACTGAAGCTTTCTTT.

As to this clone: A junction boundary mismatches the germline segment, possibly from a read error. This rearrangement joins TRBV7-7 to TRBJ1-2; 7 bases align to TRBD1. CDR1 and CDR2 (germline): SSHAT, FNYEAQ (reference sequence). CDR3 size: 16 residues. The CDR3 DNA is TGTGCTAGCAGCCCCCATGACAGGGAGGCCTACTATGGCTACACCTTC. Translated: CASSPHDREAYYGYTF.

V and J are TRBV25-1 and TRBJ2-3; D is unclear. The V end lost 1 base, the J end lost 0 bases, and 11 bases lay between the germline ends. Germline values: CDR1 MGHDK, CDR2 SYGVNS. The CDR3 consists of 16 residues. DNA for the CDR3: TGTGCCAGCAGTGAATGGCGGCAGACTAGCACAGATACGCAGTATTTT. Its protein product is CASSEWRQTSTDTQYF.

The J gene is TRBJ2-5, the V gene TRBV5-8, with a weak D call TRBD2 (7 bases). Germline V gene data show CDR1 as SGHTS and CDR2 as YDEGEE. The CDR3 runs 16 residues. Trimming removed 2 bases at V and 4 bases at J, with 18 bases between. CDR3 sequence reads: CASSFRGLSGGETQYF. The CDR3 nucleotides are TGTGCCAGCAGCTTCAGGGGACTATCCGGGGGAGAGACCCAGTACTTC.

This clone was picked up a small number of times. The rearrangement links TRBV2 to TRBJ1-2, with TRBD1 matching over 9 bases. The length of the CDR3 is 15 residues. CDR1 is SNHLY, CDR2 FYNNEI, per germline. J was trimmed by 6 bases and V by 0 bases; bases with no gene match: 5. This CDR3 is CASSEAGTGGHGYTF. CDR3 coding DNA: TGTGCCAGCAGTGAAGCTGGTACAGGGGGCCATGGCTACACCTTC.

This sequence joins TRBV5-1 and TRBJ2-7, with 7 bases aligning to TRBD1. Per the germline V gene, CDR1 is SGHRS and CDR2 is YFSETQ. J gave up 0 bases and V 1 base, and 4 bases lay outside the gene matches. CDR3 length: 15 amino acids. The CDR3 bases are TGCGCCAGCAGCTTGACCGGGACAGACTCCTACGAGCAGTACTTC. Protein sequence: CASSLTGTDSYEQYF.

The V call is TRBV6-5, the J call TRBJ1-3; unclear D gene. This CDR3 spans 12 amino acids. Trimming took 7 bases from V and 8 from J, leaving 12 bases between them. Germline V gene data show CDR1 as MNHEY and CDR2 as SVGAGI. This chain's CDR3 is CASTSAGDTIYF. In DNA form, the CDR3 reads TGTGCCAGCACTTCAGCCGGGGACACCATATATTTT.

The genes are TRBV7-2 and TRBJ1-3, with D maybe TRBD1 (5 bases). With 6 bases removed from V and 7 bases from J, the gap between germline ends came to 16 bases. The CDR3 consists of 14 residues. In germline, CDR1 is SGHTA, CDR2 FQGNSA. CDR3 in DNA: TGTGCCAGCAGACTGGGGACCGCCGGGAACACCATATATTTT. It is translated as CASRLGTAGNTIYF.

V and J are TRBV5-1 and TRBJ2-2; no clear D. Trimming removed 0 bases from V and 4 bases from J, with 7 bases in between. CDR3 length: 14 residues. Germline values: CDR1 SGHRS, CDR2 YFSETQ. In DNA, the CDR3 is TGCGCCAGCAGCTTGGGGCCGGGCACCGGGGAGCTGTTTTTT. Its protein is CASSLGPGTGELFF.

The rearrangement links TRBV2 to TRBJ1-2, with no clear D. CDR3 size: 14 residues. With 2 bases removed from V and 0 bases from J, the gap between germline ends came to 7 bases. Germline V CDR1 and CDR2: SNHLY, FYNNEI. The CDR3 nucleotides read TGTGCCAGCAGTGAACCGCAAGCTAACTATGGCTACACCTTC. Translating it yields CASSEPQANYGYTF.

This rearrangement joins TRBV19 to TRBJ2-2, with 9 bases aligning to TRBD1. Germline assignment: CDR1 LNHDA and CDR2 SQIVND (reference sequence). This CDR3 comprises 15 residues. Trimming removed 10 bases from V and 6 bases from J; junction bases left unmatched: 12. This CDR3 is CATVIKGTGPGELFF. Here the CDR3 DNA reads TGTGCCACCGTTATAAAGGGGACAGGGCCCGGGGAGCTGTTTTTT.

V is TRBV2 and J is TRBJ2-7; D not certain. The germline CDR1 and CDR2 sequences are SNHLY and FYNNEI. V lost 4 bases to trimming and J lost 3 bases, with 10 bases between them. This CDR3 has 13 residues. CDR3 sequence: CASSGALGYEQYF. In nucleotides, the CDR3 is TGTGCCAGCAGTGGGGCGTTGGGCTACGAGCAGTACTTC.

This clone came up once. V and J are TRBV6-1 and TRBJ2-2; 8 bases align to TRBD1. This CDR3 comprises 13 residues. CDR1 and CDR2 from the germline V gene are MNHNS and SASEGT. Trimming took 6 bases from V and 9 from J; bases not matched to a gene: 6. CDR3 sequence reads: CASSQTGDRELFF. The CDR3, as DNA: TGTGCCAGCAGCCAGACAGGGGACAGGGAGCTGTTTTTT.

The chain links TRBV5-1 to TRBJ1-2; 8 positions agree with TRBD1. V shed 4 bases, J shed 7 bases, and the junction held 3 bases outside the gene matches. The CDR3 has 12 amino acids. From germline, CDR1 is SGHRS and CDR2 YFSETQ. CDR3 sequence reads: CASSIDRGGYTF. As DNA, the CDR3 is TGCGCCAGCAGCATTGACAGGGGTGGCTACACCTTC.

The CDR3 sequence is CASGPTTASHTQYF. In DNA form, the CDR3 reads TGTGCTAGTGGACCTACGACAGCGTCTCATACGCAGTATTTT. The chain has TRBV12-5 and TRBJ2-3, with TRBD1 as a possible D gene (5 bases). The V and J ends lost 6 bases and 7 bases respectively, with 17 bases between them. Germline lookup yields CDR1 LGHNT and CDR2 FRNRAP. The CDR3 length is 14 residues.

The genes are TRBV5-4 and TRBJ2-7; 7 bases agree with TRBD1. The ends lost 4 bases at V and 5 bases at J; junction bases unmatched: 6. This CDR3 contains 13 residues. Per the germline V gene, CDR1 is SGHNT and CDR2 is YYREEE (reference sequence). The CDR3 loop is CASSLSTGHEQYF. CDR3 in DNA: TGTGCCAGCAGCCTGTCGACAGGGCACGAGCAGTACTTC.

CDR3 sequence (DNA): TGTGCCAGCAGCTTATTGGCAGCGGAGAATCAGCCCCAGCATTTT. This codes for CASSLLAAENQPQHF. This chain uses TRBV7-2 with TRBJ1-5; no firm D call. Germline CDR1 is SGHTA and CDR2 is FQGNSA. The CDR3 runs 15 residues. V was cut by 2 bases and J by 4 bases, with 12 bases left in between.

The gene calls are TRBV7-9 and TRBJ2-1, with 10 bases matching TRBD2. The germline V gene has CDR1 SEHNR and CDR2 FQNEAQ (reference sequence). Trimming cost V 5 bases and J 8 bases; bases outside gene matches: 12. The CDR3 runs to 16 residues. The CDR3 DNA reads TGTGCCAGCAGCCGCTTAAGCGGGGGGGCTAAGGATGAGCAGTTCTTC. Amino acids: CASSRLSGGAKDEQFF.

This chain joins TRBV10-2 and TRBJ2-7; 9 bases agree with TRBD2. The V gene's germline CDR1 is WSHSY and CDR2 SAAADI. This CDR3 contains 16 residues. The V gene end was trimmed by 7 bases and the J gene end by 0 bases; junction bases not matched to a gene: 10. CDR3 nucleotide sequence: TGCGCCAGCAACGGGGCCGCGGGGGGGACCTCCTACGAGCAGTACTTC. This translates into CASNGAAGGTSYEQYF.

The chain couples TRBV7-2 to TRBJ2-7; tentatively, D is TRBD2 (6 bases). From germline, CDR1 is SGHTA and CDR2 FQGNSA. Trimming shortened V by 1 base and J by 7 bases, and 11 bases separated the two germline ends. This CDR3 has 13 amino acids. The chain's CDR3 is CASSLEYAGEQYF. As DNA, the CDR3 is TGTGCCAGCAGCTTAGAGTACGCGGGGGAGCAGTACTTC.

The chain combines TRBV5-1 with TRBJ1-1; the match to TRBD1 covers 11 bases. The junction had 7 bases not matched to a gene; V was cut back by 5 bases and J by 1 base. This CDR3 region has 16 residues. The germline V gene has CDR1 SGHRS and CDR2 YFSETQ. CDR3 amino acids: CASRGQGASRNTEAFF. The CDR3 bases are TGCGCCAGCAGAGGACAGGGGGCGTCTCGGAACACTGAAGCTTTCTTT.

This chain links TRBV27 with TRBJ1-1; D gene uncertain. V shed 4 bases and J shed 3 bases, with 6 bases lying between them. Germline CDR1 MNHEY, CDR2 SMNVEV (reference sequence). The CDR3 runs 12 residues. CDR3 region: CASSSEYTEAFF. The DNA for the CDR3 is TGTGCCAGCAGTTCTGAGTACACTGAAGCTTTCTTT.

This clone occurred once. The chain has TRBV19 and TRBJ2-7, with unresolved D. V gave up 3 bases and J gave up 2 bases, with 11 bases separating them. This CDR3 comprises 14 residues. The germline V gene encodes CDR1 LNHDA and CDR2 SQIVND (reference sequence). CDR3 protein: CASSIEHTAYEQYF. In DNA, the CDR3 is TGTGCCAGTAGTATCGAACACACCGCCTACGAGCAGTACTTC.

The chain combines TRBV6-5 with TRBJ1-2; D might be TRBD1 (6 bases). The CDR3 sequence is 13 residues long. The germline CDR1 and CDR2 sequences are MNHEY and SVGAGI. The germline V and J ends were trimmed by 6 bases and 7 bases, with 15 bases remaining between them. This chain's CDR3 is CASRGGTPFGYTF. DNA of the CDR3: TGTGCCAGCAGGGGGGGGACACCCTTTGGCTACACCTTC.

The V and J genes are TRBV27 and TRBJ2-3; 14 nucleotides match TRBD2. The CDR3 covers 16 residues. J was trimmed by 3 bases and V by 2 bases; bases with no gene match: 1. In germline, CDR1 is MNHEY, CDR2 SMNVEV (reference sequence). The CDR3: CASSLRLAGGTDTQYF. For the CDR3, the DNA is TGTGCCAGCAGTTTACGACTAGCGGGGGGGACAGATACGCAGTATTTT.

The CDR3 coding sequence is TGCAGCGTTAGGGGGTTTAGCACTGAAGCTTTCTTT. This translates into CSVRGFSTEAFF. V and J are TRBV29-1 and TRBJ1-1; tentative D call: TRBD1 (6 bases). CDR1 is SQVTM, CDR2 ANQGSEA, per germline. The CDR3 runs 12 residues. The V end lost 5 bases, the J end lost 4 bases, and 11 bases lay between the germline ends.